Below are 16 T cell receptor beta chains sequenced from a single sample in a study of cytomegalovirus exposure and HLA in healthy donors. PCR was performed using 60 Vbeta and 13 Jbeta primers. Generated by immunoSEQ multiplex PCR, the TCRdb table keeps only in-frame clones and is missing some. The profile shows under 150,000 clones, 81% of them singletons. The sample was PBMCs. The receptors stem from a man between 18 and 29 years old in good health and CMV-seronegative.

The chain uses TRBV5-1 and TRBJ1-1; perhaps TRBD1 as D (5 bases). Germline V gives CDR1 SGHRS, CDR2 YFSETQ. CDR3 size: 14 residues. V lost 0 bases to trimming and J lost 0 bases, with 6 bases between them. CDR3 DNA sequence: TGCGCCAGCAGCTTGGAGGGGTTGAACACTGAAGCTTTCTTT. As protein: CASSLEGLNTEAFF.

The DNA for the CDR3 is TGCGCCAGCAGCTTGGACACGGGACAGTCCTACGAGCAGTACTTC. Protein product: CASSLDTGQSYEQYF. The V call is TRBV5-1, the J call TRBJ2-7; 7 bases fit TRBD1. Trimming cost V 0 bases and J 1 base; bases outside gene matches: 4. In germline, CDR1 is SGHRS, CDR2 YFSETQ. The CDR3 has 15 amino acids.

This rearrangement joins TRBV14 to TRBJ2-7, with TRBD1 as a possible D gene (6 bases). The germline CDR1 and CDR2 sequences are SGHDN and FVKESK. This CDR3 has 15 residues. V dropped 5 bases and J dropped 2 bases, with 16 bases sitting between them. In nucleotides, the CDR3 is TGTGCCAGCAGCAGAACTTCGGGACAACCCTACGAGCAGTACTTC. This gives the protein CASSRTSGQPYEQYF. Based on the CDR3 plus reference TRBV14 and TRBJ2-7, the full variable domain is EAGVTQFPSHSVIEKGQTVTLRCDPISGHDNLYWYRRVMGKEIKFLLHFVKESKQDESGMPNNRFLAERTGGTYSTLKVQPAELEDSGVYFCASSRTSGQPYEQYFGPGTRLTVT.

V is TRBV27 and J is TRBJ2-7; 7 bases match TRBD1. This CDR3 is 14 amino acids long. V lost 3 bases and J lost 5; bases outside the gene matches: 7. Germline CDR1 is MNHEY and CDR2 is SMNVEV (reference sequence). CDR3 bases: TGTGCCAGCAGTTTTAGCAGGGGGTTCGACGAGCAGTACTTC. Its translation: CASSFSRGFDEQYF.

The gene calls are TRBV12-5 and TRBJ1-1, with TRBD1 identical over 7 bases. CDR3 length: 13 amino acids. The ends lost 6 bases at V and 3 bases at J; junction bases unmatched: 4. The germline V gene encodes CDR1 LGHNT and CDR2 FRNRAP. The CDR3 bases are TGTGCTAGTGGCAACGACAGGGACACTGAAGCTTTCTTT. This sequence encodes CASGNDRDTEAFF.

This clone was recorded a few times. The chain uses TRBV6-1 and TRBJ1-2; 10 bases map to TRBD1. The CDR3 is 15 residues long. V lost 7 bases and J lost 8; bases outside the gene matches: 13. CDR1 MNHNS and CDR2 SASEGT come from the germline V gene. CDR3 loop: CASTAGTGVGYGYTF. For the CDR3, the DNA is TGTGCCAGCACAGCCGGGACAGGGGTTGGTTACGGCTACACCTTC.

This clone was observed once. The J gene is TRBJ1-2, the V gene TRBV6-4; 9 bases agree with TRBD1. CDR3 length: 14 amino acids. V lost 5 bases to trimming and J lost 3 bases; unmatched junction nucleotides: 4. The V gene's germline CDR1 is MRHNA and CDR2 SNTAGT. As DNA, the CDR3 is TGTGCCAGCAGTCTACGGACAGGGGACTATGGCTACACCTTC. Translating it yields CASSLRTGDYGYTF.

The gene calls are TRBV5-4 and TRBJ2-2; unclear D gene. V gave up 0 bases and J gave up 5 bases, with 17 bases separating them. CDR1 and CDR2 from the germline V gene are SGHNT and YYREEE (reference sequence). The CDR3 extends over 17 amino acids. The CDR3 coding sequence is TGTGCCAGCAGCTTGGCCGGAGCTTCCCCGTGGACCGGGGAGCTGTTTTTT. Its protein product is CASSLAGASPWTGELFF.

The gene calls are TRBV2 and TRBJ2-2; D may be TRBD1 (6 bases). Per the germline V gene, CDR1 is SNHLY and CDR2 is FYNNEI. The CDR3 length is 15 residues. With 7 bases removed from V and 1 base from J, the gap between germline ends came to 13 bases. In DNA form, the CDR3 reads TGTGCCAGCACTAAAAGGGGACAGAACACCGGGGAGCTGTTTTTT. Translated, it gives CASTKRGQNTGELFF.

The chain carries TRBV5-1 and TRBJ2-7; 12 bases are shared with TRBD1. V was pared by 4 bases and J by 1 base, with 3 bases of the junction left unmatched. The V gene's germline CDR1 is SGHRS and CDR2 YFSETQ. CDR3 length: 15 amino acids. CDR3 in amino acids: CASSQGQGASYEQYF. The CDR3 coding sequence is TGCGCCAGCAGCCAGGGACAGGGGGCTTCCTACGAGCAGTACTTC.

The rearrangement links TRBV13 to TRBJ1-1; D unclear. Trimming cost V 0 bases and J 3 bases, with 8 bases left between them. This CDR3 region has 14 residues. Germline CDR1 PRHDT, CDR2 FYEKMQ (reference sequence). This CDR3 is CASSLGTLDTEAFF. In DNA, the CDR3 is TGTGCCAGCAGCTTAGGAACTCTGGACACTGAAGCTTTCTTT.

This chain links TRBV7-7 with TRBJ2-6; D gene ambiguous. CDR3 length: 10 residues. The germline CDR1 and CDR2 sequences are SSHAT and FNYEAQ (reference sequence). DNA for the CDR3: TGTGCTACTGGGGCCAACGTCCTGACTTTC. It specifies CATGANVLTF.

This rearrangement joins TRBV4-3 to TRBJ2-7; TRBD2 aligns across 7 bases. V shed 0 bases and J 3 bases; nucleotides not matched to a gene: 2. This CDR3 spans 14 amino acids. Germline CDR1 is LGHNA and CDR2 is YSLEER. DNA for the CDR3: TGCGCCAGCAGCCAAGACGGGGGGTACTACGAGCAGTACTTC. Translating gives CASSQDGGYYEQYF.

Here the CDR3 DNA reads TGTGCCAGCAGTAGGGGCAGCCACACAGATACGCAGTATTTT. Its translation: CASSRGSHTDTQYF. J is TRBJ2-3 and V is TRBV25-1; possible D gene TRBD1, 5 bases. Germline loops: CDR1 MGHDK, CDR2 SYGVNS. This CDR3 has 14 residues. V lost 5 bases and J lost 2, with 11 bases in between.

The chain links TRBV29-1 to TRBJ1-2; TRBD1 aligns across 7 bases. CDR3 length: 14 amino acids. CDR1 is SQVTM, CDR2 ANQGSEA, per germline. The V and J ends lost 3 bases and 8 bases, in that order; junction bases with no gene match: 12. CDR3: CSVDGYRGLGGYTF. The CDR3 DNA sequence: TGCAGCGTTGATGGGTACAGGGGATTAGGCGGCTACACCTTC.

The rearrangement links TRBV5-8 to TRBJ1-1; 7 bases align to TRBD1. V was pared by 2 bases and J by 11 bases, with 9 bases of the junction left unmatched. The germline CDR1 and CDR2 sequences are SGHTS and YDEGEE. The CDR3 extends over 13 amino acids. Written as DNA, the CDR3 is TGTGCCAGCAGCTTAGGGGGCTGGGGAAGCGCTTTCTTT. This translates into CASSLGGWGSAFF. The full variable domain, in which reference TRBV5-8 and TRBJ1-1 provide the parts outside the CDR3, is EAGVTQSPTHLIKTRGQQATLRCSPISGHTSVYWYQQALGLGLQFLLWYDEGEERNRGNFPPRFSGRQFPNYSSELNVNALELEDSALYLCASSLGGWGSAFFGQGTRLTVV.